A selection of T cell receptor beta chains follows, all from one sample in a study of CD8+ T cells in alopecia areata. Sequencing was performed with immunoSEQ multiplex PCR; in TCRdb, only in-frame clones are kept and a portion is missing. The table records 120,000 or so clones, around 61% of them present only once. Sample: CD4+ T cells sorted from blood. The receptor source for this set is a human donor in good health. Each CDR3 is given with its conserved first and last residue. D genes are given only for firm matches. Some rows have no size entry. The others give once, few or many, or a class for an expanded clone.

TRBV6-4	TRBD1	TRBJ1-5	NA	CASKQGGNQPQHF	TGTGCCAGCAAACAGGGGGGCAATCAGCCCCAGCATTTT
TRBV5-1	NA	TRBJ2-5	NA	CASSHQGSQETQYF	TGCGCCAGCAGCCACCAGGGATCCCAAGAGACCCAGTACTTC
TRBV9	NA	TRBJ2-2	NA	CASSVGGGTNTGELFF	TGTGCCAGCAGCGTAGGAGGCGGTACGAACACCGGGGAGCTGTTTTTT
TRBV2	TRBD1	TRBJ1-2	NA	CASSPDRDWGYTF	TGTGCCAGCAGCCCCGACAGGGACTGGGGCTACACCTTC
TRBV6-1	NA	TRBJ2-1	NA	CASSHGWNEQFF	TGTGCCAGCAGCCACGGGTGGAATGAGCAGTTCTTC
TRBV6-6	NA	TRBJ1-1	NA	CASSYSIRSEAFF	TGTGCCAGCAGTTACTCGATCAGGTCTGAAGCTTTCTTT
TRBV18	TRBD1	TRBJ1-5	medium-sized	CASSPRTGADQPQHF	TGTGCCAGCTCACCACGGACAGGGGCCGATCAGCCCCAGCATTTT
TRBV6-5	NA	TRBJ2-3	NA	CASSYGGAGTDTQYF	TGTGCCAGCAGTTACGGTGGGGCCGGCACAGATACGCAGTATTTT
TRBV14	NA	TRBJ2-2	NA	CASSQVGFVNTGELFF	TGTGCCAGCAGCCAAGTGGGGTTCGTGAACACCGGGGAGCTGTTTTTT
TRBV4-2	TRBD2	TRBJ2-7	NA	CASSPQTSGSYEQYF	TGTGCCAGCAGCCCCCAGACTAGCGGGAGCTACGAGCAGTACTTC
TRBV27	TRBD1	TRBJ1-2	NA	CASSLYPGQGYDYGYTF	TGTGCCAGCAGTTTATACCCGGGACAGGGGTACGACTATGGCTACACCTTC
TRBV30	NA	TRBJ2-7	NA	CAWSPRNRPPYEQYF	TGTGCCTGGAGTCCCAGAAACAGGCCCCCCTACGAGCAGTACTTC
TRBV30	NA	TRBJ2-5	NA	CAWSIGRETQYF	TGTGCCTGGAGTATTGGGAGAGAGACCCAGTACTTC
TRBV5-1	TRBD1	TRBJ2-3	NA	CASSQRDSQDPTDTQYF	TGCGCCAGCAGCCAAAGGGACAGTCAGGATCCCACAGATACGCAGTATTTT
TRBV7-3	TRBD1	TRBJ1-6	many	CASSQGTENSPLHF	TGTGCCAGCAGCCAGGGGACAGAAAATTCACCCCTCCACTTT